These T cell receptor beta chains were read from a single sample in a study of cytomegalovirus exposure and HLA in healthy donors. Produced via immunoSEQ multiplex PCR; TCRdb's table is partial and in-frame only. The data contain about 220,000 clones, roughly 84% of them singletons. Sequencing input: PBMCs. The receptors originated from a woman under 40 in good health and CMV-seropositive. The conserved cysteine and the conserved F or W are not part of the CDR3 here. Each record gives: CDR3 protein, V gene, J gene, CDR3 length.

cdr3_aa: ASSPEPGQHYNEQF
v_call: TRBV7-6
j_call: TRBJ2-1
cdr3_length: 14

cdr3_aa: AIKGTGPSNYGYT
v_call: TRBV10-3
j_call: TRBJ1-2
cdr3_length: 13

cdr3_aa: ASSLVNSPYWGYT
v_call: TRBV5-6
j_call: TRBJ1-2
cdr3_length: 13

cdr3_aa: ASSVGRAYEQY
v_call: TRBV10-1
j_call: TRBJ2-7
cdr3_length: 11

cdr3_aa: ASSLGGLPNTEAF
v_call: TRBV27
j_call: TRBJ1-1
cdr3_length: 13

cdr3_aa: ASKQGLGANVLT
v_call: TRBV6-5
j_call: TRBJ2-6
cdr3_length: 12

cdr3_aa: ASLKAGGSTYEQY
v_call: TRBV7-9
j_call: TRBJ2-7
cdr3_length: 13

cdr3_aa: ASTSLFLAGTYEQY
v_call: TRBV11-2
j_call: TRBJ2-7
cdr3_length: 14

cdr3_aa: SVEGRRGYT
v_call: TRBV29-1
j_call: TRBJ1-2
cdr3_length: 9

cdr3_aa: ASSLKSGDPQY
v_call: TRBV13
j_call: TRBJ2-3
cdr3_length: 11

cdr3_aa: ASSVGEGASTEAF
v_call: TRBV9
j_call: TRBJ1-1
cdr3_length: 13

cdr3_aa: ASLLWWSTDTQY
v_call: TRBV2
j_call: TRBJ2-3
cdr3_length: 12

cdr3_aa: AWSTPGLAGVADTQY
v_call: TRBV30
j_call: TRBJ2-3
cdr3_length: 15

cdr3_aa: ASSIGWPPSGHQETQY
v_call: TRBV19
j_call: TRBJ2-5
cdr3_length: 16

cdr3_aa: ASGPSGFYEQY
v_call: TRBV12-5
j_call: TRBJ2-7
cdr3_length: 11

cdr3_aa: ASSLVVPFSRQPQH
v_call: TRBV7-8
j_call: TRBJ1-5
cdr3_length: 14

cdr3_aa: SAGPKETQY
v_call: TRBV20-1
j_call: TRBJ2-5
cdr3_length: 9